These 26 T cell receptor beta chains were sequenced from one sample in a study of beta chain features in type 1 diabetes. Study outcomes and limitations: Patients with Type 1 diabetes showed moderately but significantly shorter TCRB CDR3s in all four CD4+ subsets.

Isolated RNA was reverse transcribed in full, so expressed TCRB transcripts were sequenced. Measured with immunoSEQ multiplex PCR; TCRdb has only the in-frame clones, and not every one. Counted here are about 250,000 clones, around 9.9% occurring once; the ten biggest clones make up approximately 0.015%. Their target antigens are unknown. Material for sequencing was naive CD4+ T cells from blood. The receptors originated from a man younger than 45 with type 1 diabetes.

This clone has a handful of counts. V usage is TRBV5-6 and J usage is TRBJ2-4, with 7 bases fitting TRBD2. The length of the CDR3 is 14 residues. From germline, CDR1 is SGHDT and CDR2 YYEEEE. V shed 5 bases, J shed 6 bases, and the junction held 8 bases outside the gene matches. CDR3 sequence: CASSSGGGGNIQYF. The CDR3 coding sequence is TGTGCCAGCAGTTCGGGAGGTGGGGGAAACATTCAGTACTTC.

The chain recombines TRBV5-1 with TRBJ2-1, with 12 bases fitting TRBD2. Losses at the gene ends were 4 bases for V and 1 base for J; bases not matched to a gene: 9. Germline V lookup: CDR1 SGHRS, CDR2 YFSETQ. This CDR3 contains 18 residues. The CDR3 region is CASSLLAGGIISYNEQFF. The CDR3 DNA sequence: TGCGCCAGCAGCCTACTAGCGGGGGGAATAATTTCCTACAATGAGCAGTTCTTC.

V gene TRBV7-3 combines with J gene TRBJ2-3; TRBD2 matches at 7 bases. V was clipped by 5 bases and J by 5 bases; unmatched bases: 7. Germline CDR1 is SGHTA and CDR2 is FQGTGA. This CDR3 has 14 amino acids. The CDR3 spells CASSLGLEGDTQYF. CDR3 nucleotide sequence: TGTGCCAGCAGCCTCGGACTAGAGGGAGATACGCAGTATTTT.

This chain joins TRBV25-1 and TRBJ2-3, with a tentative D call TRBD1 (6 bases). Per the germline V gene, CDR1 is MGHDK and CDR2 is SYGVNS. The CDR3 contains 12 residues. V lost 7 bases to trimming and J lost 3 bases, with 8 bases between them. The CDR3, as DNA: TGTGCCAGCAACAGGGAGACAGATACGCAGTATTTT. This codes for CASNRETDTQYF. The full variable domain, rest sourced from reference TRBV25-1 and TRBJ2-3, is EADIYQTPRYLVIGTGKKITLECSQTMGHDKMYWYQQDPGMELHLIHYSYGVNSTEKGDLSSESTVSRIRTEHFPLTLESARPSHTSQYLCASNRETDTQYFGPGTRLTVL.

V is TRBV18 and J is TRBJ1-2, with 9 bases fitting TRBD1. The V and J ends lost 2 bases and 7 bases, in that order; junction bases with no gene match: 8. The V gene's germline CDR1 is KGHSH and CDR2 LQKENI. This CDR3 is 15 amino acids long. The CDR3 spells CASSPGSAGQGGYTF. CDR3 DNA: TGTGCCAGCTCACCAGGGTCTGCGGGACAGGGTGGCTACACCTTC. Combining the CDR3 with reference TRBV18 and TRBJ1-2 gives the whole variable domain NAGVMQNPRHLVRRRGQEARLRCSPMKGHSHVYWYRQLPEEGLKFMVYLQKENIIDESGMPKERFSAEFPKEGPSILRIQQVVRGDSAAYFCASSPGSAGQGGYTFGSGTRLTVV.

The chain joins TRBV19 to TRBJ1-5; 7 bases fit TRBD1. The J segment lost 1 base and the V segment lost 9 bases, leaving 15 bases of the junction unmatched. The CDR3 is made up of 17 amino acids. Germline assignment: CDR1 LNHDA and CDR2 SQIVND (reference sequence). DNA of the CDR3: TGTGCCAGCGAACCGGGACAGACTACGTTGAGCAATCAGCCCCAGCATTTT. Its protein product is CASEPGQTTLSNQPQHF.

The V and J genes are TRBV5-1 and TRBJ1-5; D unclear. Germline CDR1 SGHRS, CDR2 YFSETQ. This CDR3 spans 13 amino acids. V was clipped by 7 bases and J by 4 bases, with 12 bases between them. The CDR3, as DNA: TGCGCCAGCCCCGGGAAAGGAAATCAGCCCCAGCATTTT. It is translated as CASPGKGNQPQHF.

In nucleotides, the CDR3 is TGTGCCAGCACCCCCGTAGTAGCCGGTGGCTACACCTTC. The encoded protein is CASTPVVAGGYTF. The gene calls are TRBV9 and TRBJ1-2, with D unclear. The CDR3 runs to 13 residues. Deletions cut 6 bases from V and 7 bases from J, with 16 bases between. CDR1 and CDR2 from the germline V gene are SGDLS and YYNGEE.

The rearrangement links TRBV7-2 to TRBJ2-2; 11 bases fit TRBD2. Trimming cost V 3 bases and J 4 bases; bases outside gene matches: 7. The CDR3 length is 17 residues. Germline V gene lookup returns CDR1 SGHTA and CDR2 FQGNSA. CDR3 amino acids: CASSFVAGGAGTGELFF. CDR3 nucleotide sequence: TGTGCCAGCAGCTTCGTAGCGGGGGGGGCCGGCACCGGGGAGCTGTTTTTT.

This clone was counted between two and nine times. V and J are TRBV5-1 and TRBJ1-2; D may be TRBD1 (5 bases). Trimming shortened V by 4 bases and J by 0 bases, and 13 bases separated the two germline ends. This CDR3 spans 15 amino acids. Germline assignment: CDR1 SGHRS and CDR2 YFSETQ. The CDR3 spells CASSLDGTSNYGYTF. In DNA form, the CDR3 reads TGCGCCAGCAGCCTGGATGGGACTTCTAACTATGGCTACACCTTC.

V is TRBV7-2 and J is TRBJ1-5; 8 bases agree with TRBD1. Trimming cost V 5 bases and J 0 bases; bases outside gene matches: 6. The CDR3 loop spans 16 amino acids. CDR1 and CDR2 (germline): SGHTA, FQGNSA. As DNA, the CDR3 is TGTGCCAGCAGCCCGGGACAGGTATATAGCAATCAGCCCCAGCATTTT. Its translation is CASSPGQVYSNQPQHF.

This clone was counted a few times. The gene calls are TRBV9 and TRBJ1-2, with unresolved D. The CDR3 is made up of 14 amino acids. Trimming shortened V by 3 bases and J by 6 bases, and 15 bases separated the two germline ends. The germline V gene encodes CDR1 SGDLS and CDR2 YYNGEE. The CDR3 loop is CASSADSNGNGYTF. CDR3 DNA sequence: TGTGCCAGCAGCGCCGATTCAAACGGGAATGGCTACACCTTC.

This clone showed up just a few times. The chain carries TRBV7-6 and TRBJ1-4, with 7 positions matching TRBD1. CDR1 is SGHVS, CDR2 FNYEAQ, per germline. The CDR3 loop spans 13 amino acids. V shed 4 bases, J shed 5 bases, and the junction held 1 base outside the gene matches. The CDR3 nucleotides are TGTGCCAGCAGCTCGACAGGGAATGAAAAACTGTTTTTT. Translation: CASSSTGNEKLFF.

The chain joins TRBV18 to TRBJ2-1, with 12 bases that match TRBD2. V trimming: 6 bases; J trimming: 14 bases; junction bases outside the gene matches: 11. The CDR3 is 14 amino acids. Germline V lookup: CDR1 KGHSH, CDR2 LQKENI. CDR3 nucleotides: TGTGCCAGCTCCCCTCTAGCGGGGGGGCCGGGGGAGTTCTTC. It translates to CASSPLAGGPGEFF.

This clone turned up a few times. The chain combines TRBV20-1 with TRBJ2-5; D is uncertain. Per germline, CDR1 DFQATT and CDR2 SNEGSKA (reference sequence). The CDR3 is 10 residues long. V lost 1 base and J lost 8, with 5 bases in between. CDR3 coding DNA: TGCAGTGCTAGAGTAGATACCCAGTACTTC. Residues: CSARVDTQYF.

This clone was counted a few times. V and J are TRBV7-2 and TRBJ2-2; the D gene is possibly TRBD1 (6 bases). The CDR3 sequence is 15 residues long. V lost 1 base and J 6 bases, leaving 12 bases between the germline ends. Germline V CDR1 and CDR2: SGHTA, FQGNSA. As DNA, the CDR3 is TGTGCCAGCAGCTTAGGACAGGCGTCGGCCGGGGAGCTGTTTTTT. Translated, it gives CASSLGQASAGELFF.

This rearrangement joins TRBV7-2 to TRBJ2-1, with TRBD2 matching 14 bases. CDR3 length equals 17 residues. CDR1 SGHTA and CDR2 FQGNSA come from the germline V gene. The junction had 5 bases not matched to a gene; V was cut back by 4 bases and J by 3 bases. This CDR3 is CASSSRLAGGGYNEQFF. The CDR3 bases are TGTGCCAGCAGCTCCCGACTAGCGGGGGGGGGCTACAATGAGCAGTTCTTC.

The chain employs TRBV4-1 and TRBJ2-5; D possibly corresponds to TRBD2 (6 bases). Germline V gives CDR1 MGHRA, CDR2 YSYEKL. The V gene lost 4 bases and the J gene lost 1 base, with 10 bases spanning the gap. CDR3 length: 14 amino acids. The CDR3 region has the DNA TGCGCCAGCAGCCCCCGGGACTTCCAAGAGACCCAGTACTTC. Encoded protein: CASSPRDFQETQYF.

The CDR3 reads CASTQGPVTGELFF. The CDR3 coding sequence is TGCGCCAGCACCCAGGGGCCGGTCACCGGGGAGCTGTTTTTT. The rearrangement joins TRBV4-1 to TRBJ2-2; possibly TRBD1 for D (6 bases). From germline, CDR1 is MGHRA and CDR2 YSYEKL. Trimming removed 7 bases at V and 4 bases at J, with 13 bases between. The CDR3 is 14 amino acids.

This clone appeared a few times. This chain connects TRBV7-9 to TRBJ2-3; 7 nucleotides align to TRBD2. The germline V gene has CDR1 SEHNR and CDR2 FQNEAQ (reference sequence). V was pared by 6 bases and J by 1 base, with 7 bases of the junction left unmatched. The CDR3 is made up of 15 amino acids. The CDR3, as DNA: TGTGCCAGCAGTCCCCTCAGCGGGGGCACAGATACGCAGTATTTT. This encodes CASSPLSGGTDTQYF.

The V and J genes are TRBV19 and TRBJ2-2; the D is unclear. This CDR3 comprises 16 residues. Trimming pared 7 bases from V and 1 base from J, leaving 16 bases between. Per the germline V gene, CDR1 is LNHDA and CDR2 is SQIVND (reference sequence). The CDR3 here is CASTEAAVRNTGELFF. The CDR3 bases are TGTGCCAGTACCGAGGCGGCGGTCAGGAACACCGGGGAGCTGTTTTTT. Looking up the rest from reference TRBV19 and TRBJ2-2 gives the full variable domain: DGGITQSPKYLFRKEGQNVTLSCEQNLNHDAMYWYRQDPGQGLRLIYYSQIVNDFQKGDIAEGYSVSREKKESFPLTVTSAQKNPTAFYLCASTEAAVRNTGELFFGEGSRLTVL.

This clone showed up just a few times. The rearrangement joins TRBV14 to TRBJ2-1, with 12 bases lining up with TRBD2. Germline-derived CDR1 and CDR2 are SGHDN and FVKESK. Trimming at V came to 2 bases and at J to 5 bases, leaving 4 bases not matched to a gene. This CDR3 has 16 residues. The CDR3 protein is CASSQLAGGPDNEQFF. As DNA, the CDR3 is TGTGCCAGCAGCCAACTAGCGGGGGGGCCCGACAATGAGCAGTTCTTC.

The genes are TRBV6-5 and TRBJ1-1, with a tentative D call TRBD1 (6 bases). V lost 8 bases and J 1 base, leaving 14 bases between the germline ends. The CDR3 loop spans 14 amino acids. Germline CDR1 is MNHEY and CDR2 is SVGAGI. CDR3 coding DNA: TGTGCCAGCTCGACCGGGACACAGAACACTGAAGCTTTCTTT. This codes for CASSTGTQNTEAFF.

This clone turned up a few times. This chain connects TRBV11-2 to TRBJ2-2; D is unclear. Trimming stripped 3 bases from V and 4 bases from J, with 9 bases between. This CDR3 has 14 amino acids. Germline V gene sequence: CDR1 SGHAT, CDR2 FQNNGV. The CDR3 is CASSFLGVTGELFF. The CDR3, as DNA: TGTGCCAGCAGCTTTCTCGGTGTCACCGGGGAGCTGTTTTTT.

J is TRBJ1-5 and V is TRBV6-5; 8 bases agree with TRBD1. Trimming at V came to 2 bases and at J to 7 bases, leaving 1 base not matched to a gene. The length of the CDR3 is 13 residues. Germline V gene sequence: CDR1 MNHEY, CDR2 SVGAGI. The CDR3: CASSYDRGQPQHF. CDR3 DNA: TGTGCCAGCAGTTACGACAGGGGCCAGCCCCAGCATTTT.

This clone has only a few counts. The rearrangement joins TRBV10-3 to TRBJ2-3; D perhaps matches TRBD1 (5 bases). The germline V gene has CDR1 ENHRY and CDR2 SYGVKD. The CDR3 contains 16 residues. Trimming pared 5 bases from V and 6 bases from J, leaving 21 bases between. The CDR3 DNA reads TGTGCCATCAGTCGAAATGGGGCCCAGGCTTTGGATACGCAGTATTTT. Its translation: CAISRNGAQALDTQYF.